This is a list of T cell receptor beta chains from one sample in a study of T cell responses to AZD1222 COVID-19 vaccine. The assay was immunoSEQ multiplex PCR, and TCRdb's table has in-frame clones only and misses some. The sample lists 90,000 to 150,000 clones, about 86% seen once, with roughly 15% in the top ten. The material sequenced was peripheral blood, taken 28 days after the second AZD1222 dose. The source is an adult who received the AZD1222 COVID-19 vaccine. The CDR3 runs from the conserved cysteine through the conserved F or W. Fields, in order: CDR3 length, J gene, D gene, clone size, V gene, CDR3 DNA, CDR3 protein. A D gene is named only where the DNA matches it firmly. Size is stated for part of the rows, as once, few or many counts, or as a class when the clone is expanded.

length: 14; J: TRBJ2-3; D: NA; size: NA; V: TRBV13; DNA: TGTGCCAGCAAGGTGGCCGGTGGGACAGATACGCAGTATTTT; CDR3: CASKVAGGTDTQYF
length: 13; J: TRBJ2-7; D: NA; size: NA; V: TRBV15; DNA: TGTGCCACCAGCGGGAGGACAGCCCACGAGCAGTACTTC; CDR3: CATSGRTAHEQYF
length: 13; J: TRBJ2-6; D: NA; size: once; V: TRBV11-2; DNA: TGTGCCAGTTTCGGGGCTGGGGCCAACGTCCTGACTTTC; CDR3: CASFGAGANVLTF
length: 16; J: TRBJ2-2; D: NA; size: few; V: TRBV18; DNA: TGTGCCAGCTCACCAAAGGGACCGCCGAACACCGGGGAGCTGTTTTTT; CDR3: CASSPKGPPNTGELFF
length: 15; J: TRBJ2-5; D: TRBD2; size: NA; V: TRBV5-1; DNA: TGCGCCAGCAGCTTGGGGACTAGCGGGAGAGAGACCCAGTACTTC; CDR3: CASSLGTSGRETQYF
length: 13; J: TRBJ2-7; D: TRBD2; size: large; V: TRBV27; DNA: TGTGCCAGTCTCCGGGGGGAATTCTACGAGCAGTACTTC; CDR3: CASLRGEFYEQYF
length: 16; J: TRBJ2-1; D: TRBD2; size: NA; V: TRBV7-6; DNA: TGTGCCAGCAGCTTAGGGCCTAGCGGGAACCACAATGAGCAGTTCTTC; CDR3: CASSLGPSGNHNEQFF
length: 16; J: TRBJ2-7; D: NA; size: NA; V: TRBV18; DNA: TGTGCCAGCTCTCTCCCTCACAACGGGGGGCTTAGCGAGCAGTACTTC; CDR3: CASSLPHNGGLSEQYF
length: 13; J: TRBJ2-3; D: NA; size: NA; V: TRBV28; DNA: TGTGCCAGCAGGTCACAGGGAGCCGATACGCAGTATTTT; CDR3: CASRSQGADTQYF
length: 14; J: TRBJ1-1; D: TRBD1; size: once; V: TRBV5-5; DNA: TGTGCCAGCAGCCCCAAAACCGACAGGGAATGGGGTCTCTTT; CDR3: CASSPKTDREWGLF
length: 11; J: TRBJ1-2; D: TRBD1; size: NA; V: TRBV30; DNA: TGTGCCTGGAGTTATGGGACAGCCTTAGACTTC; CDR3: CAWSYGTALDF